The clone carrying this T cell receptor beta chain has a single count. The antigen remains unidentified. The TCR beta cDNA libraries contained unique molecular identifiers. TCRdb ran MiXCR on the PCR reads and lists one entry per CDR3 protein. The sample lists 650,000 to 850,000 distinct CDR3 sequences; roughly 50% were seen once. This CDR3 region has 16 residues. V gave up 5 bases and J gave up 4 bases, with 19 bases separating them. Germline V gene lookup returns CDR1 MNHEY and CDR2 SMNVEV (reference sequence). The data stem from a study of post-analysis software for immune sequencing data. Study-level background: Relapsing-remitting, secondary progressive and progressive-relapsing multiple sclerosis courses were included.

Study findings and constraints: Multiple sclerosis patients showed significantly lower normalized Chao1 diversity than controls did. In patients, five or six TRBV segments were more frequent than in controls, with TRBV5-6, TRBV5-1 and TRBV20-1 among them.

The sequencing sample was made of blood. This clonotype was obtained from a girl aged 10-17 years with multiple sclerosis. The chain couples TRBV27 to TRBJ2-3; D is possibly TRBD1 (6 bases). CDR3 amino acids: CASSRYREVRSDTQYF. Written as DNA, the CDR3 is TGTGCCAGCAGTAGATACAGGGAAGTAAGATCAGATACGCAGTATTTT.